The 2 T cell receptor beta chains presented below share a single source sample, sequenced in a study of cytomegalovirus exposure and HLA in healthy donors. Vbeta (60) and Jbeta (13) primers were used in the PCR. Some clones are missing from TCRdb's copy, which holds only in-frame ones; the method was immunoSEQ multiplex PCR. Among 95,000 to 100,000 clones listed, around 80% were seen once. Sequences were obtained from PBMCs. All receptors come from a woman in her fifties or sixties in good health and CMV-seronegative.

CDR3 nucleotides: TGTGCCAGCAGCCTACCGACAGGAGCTAACTATGGCTACACCTTC. It yields the protein CASSLPTGANYGYTF. The chain combines TRBV6-6 with TRBJ1-2; D might be TRBD1 (6 bases). The CDR3 runs 15 residues. V lost 6 bases to trimming and J lost 0 bases, with 14 bases between them. Germline values: CDR1 MNHNY, CDR2 SVGAGI (reference sequence).

The V and J genes are TRBV27 and TRBJ2-1, with 7 bases matching TRBD2. The CDR3 contains 17 residues. Germline CDR1 and CDR2: MNHEY and SMNVEV (reference sequence). The ends lost 4 bases at V and 5 bases at J; junction bases unmatched: 14. CDR3 nucleotides: TGTGCCAGCAGTTCATCTCTTCTAGCGGCAATAAACAATGAGCAGTTCTTC. Amino acids: CASSSSLLAAINNEQFF.